This entry is about one T cell receptor beta chain. Assay: immunoSEQ multiplex PCR; the TCRdb copy retains only in-frame clones and omits some. The sample consists of about 68,000 clones, 95% to 98% of them appearing once. This sample was taken from a study of technical replicates of blood from several donors. The sequencing sample was made of T cells isolated from PBMCs. This clonotype was obtained from a human donor in good health.

Here the CDR3 reads CASSPRDMDFLEQYF. The CDR3 coding sequence is TGCGCCAGCAGCCCACGGGACATGGACTTCCTCGAGCAGTACTTC. The chain has TRBV4-1 and TRBJ2-7; possibly TRBD1 for D (6 bases). V lost 4 bases and J lost 6, with 19 bases in between. This CDR3 contains 15 residues. Germline CDR1 MGHRA, CDR2 YSYEKL.